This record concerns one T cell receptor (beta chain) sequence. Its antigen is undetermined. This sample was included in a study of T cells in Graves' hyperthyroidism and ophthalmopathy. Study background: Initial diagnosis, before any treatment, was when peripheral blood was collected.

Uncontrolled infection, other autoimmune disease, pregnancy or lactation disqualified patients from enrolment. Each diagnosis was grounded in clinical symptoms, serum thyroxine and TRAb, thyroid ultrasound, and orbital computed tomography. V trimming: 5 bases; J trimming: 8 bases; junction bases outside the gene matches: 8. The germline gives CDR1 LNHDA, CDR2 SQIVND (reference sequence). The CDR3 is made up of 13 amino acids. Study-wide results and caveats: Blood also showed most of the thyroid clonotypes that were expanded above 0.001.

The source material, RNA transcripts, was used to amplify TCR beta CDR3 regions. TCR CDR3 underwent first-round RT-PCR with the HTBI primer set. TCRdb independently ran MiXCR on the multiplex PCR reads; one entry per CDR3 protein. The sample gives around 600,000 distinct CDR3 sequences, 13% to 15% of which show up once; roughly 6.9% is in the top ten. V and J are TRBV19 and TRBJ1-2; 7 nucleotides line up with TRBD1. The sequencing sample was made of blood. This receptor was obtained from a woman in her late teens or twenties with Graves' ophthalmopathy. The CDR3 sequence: CASSVRQGGGYTF. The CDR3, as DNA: TGTGCCAGTAGTGTCCGACAGGGCGGCGGCTACACCTTC.